Each of the 14 T cell receptor beta chains below was sequenced from the same sample in a study of blood T cell repertoires in COVID-19. The method was immunoSEQ multiplex PCR; TCRdb's version includes in-frame clones alone and lacks a portion of them. The table includes 32,000 or so clones, 80% to 90% detected once. The sample consisted of peripheral blood. These TCRs come from a human donor in a cohort sampled during active COVID-19.

The genes are TRBV6-1 and TRBJ1-5; D uncertain. Trimming pared 0 bases from V and 10 bases from J, leaving 13 bases between. The CDR3 spans 14 residues. Germline CDR1 MNHNS, CDR2 SASEGT. CDR3 DNA sequence: TGTGCCAGCAGTGAAGCGCACACCGAATCACCCCAGCATTTT. Its protein is CASSEAHTESPQHF.

The table lists this clone with a few counts. The genes are TRBV7-9 and TRBJ1-4; the match to TRBD1 covers 11 bases. Germline CDR1 reads SEHNR; CDR2 reads FQNEAQ (reference sequence). The CDR3 covers 15 residues. With 7 bases clipped from V and 8 bases from J, the junction kept 9 bases outside the gene matches. The DNA for the CDR3 is TGTGCCAGCACTCCTGGACAGGGGGCAGACGAAAAACTGTTTTTT. As protein: CASTPGQGADEKLFF.

The chain joins TRBV5-1 to TRBJ2-7; TRBD2 aligns across 13 bases. The CDR3 has 14 residues. Germline values: CDR1 SGHRS, CDR2 YFSETQ. V shed 3 bases, J shed 6 bases, and the junction held 3 bases outside the gene matches. The CDR3 DNA is TGCGCCAGCAGCTCGAGGACTAGCGGGGGCGAGCAGTACTTC. This translates into CASSSRTSGGEQYF.

The V gene is TRBV7-6, the J gene TRBJ2-2; D perhaps matches TRBD2 (6 bases). Trimming removed 5 bases from V and 2 bases from J, with 15 bases in between. The CDR3 sequence is 16 residues long. Germline V CDR1 and CDR2: SGHVS, FNYEAQ. The CDR3 bases are TGTGCCAGCAGCCCCTTTTTGCGGGGAAACACCGGGGAGCTGTTTTTT. Translation: CASSPFLRGNTGELFF.

The chain joins TRBV15 to TRBJ2-1; TRBD2 agrees at 7 bases. CDR3 length: 14 residues. In germline, CDR1 is LNHNV, CDR2 YYDKDF (reference sequence). Trimming at V came to 5 bases and at J to 5 bases, leaving 6 bases not matched to a gene. This CDR3 is CATSAHGGDNEQFF. The DNA of the CDR3 is TGTGCCACCAGCGCCCATGGGGGGGACAATGAGCAGTTCTTC.

The CDR3 sequence is CASSLEPSGGYTF. As DNA, the CDR3 is TGTGCCAGCAGCTTGGAGCCATCGGGAGGCTACACCTTC. This chain joins TRBV5-4 and TRBJ1-2; D remains ambiguous. Germline CDR1 and CDR2: SGHNT and YYREEE (reference sequence). V lost 0 bases and J lost 8, with 11 bases in between. This CDR3 region has 13 residues.

V gene TRBV7-9 combines with J gene TRBJ2-1; D unclear. CDR3 length: 12 amino acids. V was cut by 6 bases and J by 8 bases, with 11 bases left in between. Looked up from germline, CDR1 is SEHNR and CDR2 is FQNEAQ (reference sequence). The CDR3 here is CASSRSRDEQFF. The CDR3 DNA reads TGTGCCAGCAGTAGGAGTCGGGATGAGCAGTTCTTC.

The genes are TRBV14 and TRBJ1-2; D may be TRBD1 (5 bases). This CDR3 has 15 residues. Germline assignment: CDR1 SGHDN and CDR2 FVKESK. Trimming left V 0 bases short and J 4 bases short, with 12 bases between. The CDR3 is CASSQEGRGSYGYTF. CDR3 in DNA: TGTGCCAGCAGCCAAGAAGGTCGGGGGTCCTATGGCTACACCTTC.

This chain joins TRBV10-1 and TRBJ2-5; possible D gene TRBD2, 6 bases. The CDR3 is 15 amino acids. CDR1 is WNHNN and CDR2 is SYGVQD in the germline V gene (reference sequence). Trimming left V 8 bases short and J 5 bases short, with 21 bases between. The CDR3 sequence is CASARILGSRETQYF. The DNA for the CDR3 is TGCGCCAGCGCGAGGATCCTCGGGAGTCGGGAGACCCAGTACTTC.

V gene TRBV12-3 or TRBV12-4 combines with J gene TRBJ2-3; the match to TRBD2 covers 7 bases. This CDR3 contains 12 residues. Trimming removed 3 bases from V and 6 bases from J; junction bases left unmatched: 0. DNA of the CDR3: TGTGCCAGCAGTTTCGGGGGGGATACGCAGTATTTT. It translates to CASSFGGDTQYF.

The chain recombines TRBV28 with TRBJ2-3, with TRBD2 matching over 7 bases. Germline loops: CDR1 MDHEN, CDR2 SYDVKM. The CDR3 sequence is 17 residues long. The J segment lost 0 bases and the V segment lost 4 bases, leaving 10 bases of the junction unmatched. CDR3 DNA: TGTGCCAGCAGTTCCTCGGGGGGAGCGGGTAGCACAGATACGCAGTATTTT. Translated: CASSSSGGAGSTDTQYF.

The chain uses TRBV7-8 and TRBJ1-2; 7 bases are shared with TRBD1. The CDR3 has 15 residues. The germline CDR1 and CDR2 sequences are SGHVS and FQNEAQ. V shed 1 base, J shed 4 bases, and the junction held 6 bases outside the gene matches. CDR3 residues: CASSLERGRVYGYTF. The CDR3 nucleotides are TGTGCCAGCAGCTTAGAAAGGGGGCGCGTCTATGGCTACACCTTC.

This chain's CDR3 is CASSLRKSGSVEEQYF. As DNA, the CDR3 is TGTGCCAGCAGCTTACGGAAGAGCGGGAGCGTAGAGGAGCAGTACTTC. This sequence joins TRBV11-3 and TRBJ2-7, with 8 bases aligning to TRBD2. The CDR3 totals 16 residues. Per germline, CDR1 SGHNT and CDR2 YENEEA. The V gene end was trimmed by 2 bases and the J gene end by 7 bases; junction bases not matched to a gene: 13.

The chain joins TRBV3-1 (or the pseudogene TRBV3-2) to TRBJ1-1; D gene uncertain. Germline V gene lookup returns CDR1 LGHDT and CDR2 YNNKEL (reference sequence). The V end was cut by 4 bases, the J end by 4 bases, with 4 bases between. The CDR3 contains 11 residues. As DNA, the CDR3 is TGTGCCAGCAGCCCAGGCACTGAAGCTTTCTTT. Its translation: CASSPGTEAFF.